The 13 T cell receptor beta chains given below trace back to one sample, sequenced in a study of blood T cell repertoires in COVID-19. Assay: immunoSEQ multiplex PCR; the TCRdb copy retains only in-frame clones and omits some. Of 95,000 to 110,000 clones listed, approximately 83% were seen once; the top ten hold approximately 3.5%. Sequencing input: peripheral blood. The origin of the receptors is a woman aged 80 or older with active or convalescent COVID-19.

The CDR3 bases are TGTGCCAGCAGTTTAGAGGGGACTAGCAACAATGAGCAGTTCTTC. Residues: CASSLEGTSNNEQFF. The gene calls are TRBV27 and TRBJ2-1, with TRBD2 matching over 9 bases. The CDR3 is 15 amino acids. Germline V lookup: CDR1 MNHEY, CDR2 SMNVEV (reference sequence). Losses at the gene ends were 2 bases for V and 5 bases for J; bases not matched to a gene: 4.

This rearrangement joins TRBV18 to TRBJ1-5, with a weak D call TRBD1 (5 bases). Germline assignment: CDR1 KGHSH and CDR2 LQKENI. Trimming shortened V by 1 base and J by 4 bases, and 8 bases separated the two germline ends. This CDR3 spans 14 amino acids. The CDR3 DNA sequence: TGTGCCAGCTCACCACAGGGGCTAAATCAGCCCCAGCATTTT. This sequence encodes CASSPQGLNQPQHF.

CDR3 bases: TGTGCCAGTAGTACAGGGACAGGGGGCGTAGCACTGTTTTTT. Its protein is CASSTGTGGVALFF. The chain employs TRBV19 and TRBJ1-4; 12 bases agree with TRBD1. The germline V gene encodes CDR1 LNHDA and CDR2 SQIVND (reference sequence). The CDR3 is made up of 14 amino acids. J lost 13 bases, V lost 4 bases, and 7 bases had no gene match.

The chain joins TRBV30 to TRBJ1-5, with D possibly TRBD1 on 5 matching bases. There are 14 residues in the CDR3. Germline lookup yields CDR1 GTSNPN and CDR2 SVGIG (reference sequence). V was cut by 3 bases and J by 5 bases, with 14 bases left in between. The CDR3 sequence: CAWSRRSGDQPQHF. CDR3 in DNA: TGTGCCTGGAGCAGGAGGTCGGGGGATCAGCCCCAGCATTTT.

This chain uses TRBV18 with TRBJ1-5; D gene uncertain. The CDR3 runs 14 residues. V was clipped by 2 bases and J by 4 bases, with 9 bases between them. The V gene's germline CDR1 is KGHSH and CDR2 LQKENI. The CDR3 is CASSPNGANQPQHF. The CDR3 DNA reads TGTGCCAGCTCACCAAACGGAGCAAATCAGCCCCAGCATTTT.

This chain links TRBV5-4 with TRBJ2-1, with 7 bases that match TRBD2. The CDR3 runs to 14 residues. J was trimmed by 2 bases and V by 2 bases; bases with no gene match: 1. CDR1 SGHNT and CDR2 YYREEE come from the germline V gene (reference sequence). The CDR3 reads CASSFRGAYNEQFF. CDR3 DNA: TGTGCCAGCAGCTTCCGGGGGGCCTACAATGAGCAGTTCTTC.

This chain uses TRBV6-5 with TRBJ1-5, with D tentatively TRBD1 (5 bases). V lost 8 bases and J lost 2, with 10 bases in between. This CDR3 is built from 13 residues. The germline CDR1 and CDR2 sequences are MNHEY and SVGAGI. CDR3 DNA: TGTGCCAGCGGACGGGGGGGCAATCAGCCCCAGCATTTT. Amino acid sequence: CASGRGGNQPQHF.

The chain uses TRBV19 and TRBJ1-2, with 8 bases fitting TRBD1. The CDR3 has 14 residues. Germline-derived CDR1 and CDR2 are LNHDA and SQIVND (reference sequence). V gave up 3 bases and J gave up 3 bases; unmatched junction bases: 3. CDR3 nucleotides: TGTGCCAGTAGTATGGCAGGGGGCTACTATGGCTACACCTTC. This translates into CASSMAGGYYGYTF.

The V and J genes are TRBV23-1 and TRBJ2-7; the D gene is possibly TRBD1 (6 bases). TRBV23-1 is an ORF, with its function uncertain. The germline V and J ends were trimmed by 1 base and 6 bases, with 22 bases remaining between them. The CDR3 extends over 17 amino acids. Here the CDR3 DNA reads TGCGCCAGCAGTCAATACTCCCCCACAGGGAATTTCGGCGAGCAGTACTTC. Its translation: CASSQYSPTGNFGEQYF.

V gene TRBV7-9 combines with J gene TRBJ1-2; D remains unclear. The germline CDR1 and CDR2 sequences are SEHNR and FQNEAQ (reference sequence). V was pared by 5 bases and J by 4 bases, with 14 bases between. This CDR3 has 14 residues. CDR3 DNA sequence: TGTGCCAGCAGCCCCGCCCGCACGGGCTATGGCTACACCTTC. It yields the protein CASSPARTGYGYTF.

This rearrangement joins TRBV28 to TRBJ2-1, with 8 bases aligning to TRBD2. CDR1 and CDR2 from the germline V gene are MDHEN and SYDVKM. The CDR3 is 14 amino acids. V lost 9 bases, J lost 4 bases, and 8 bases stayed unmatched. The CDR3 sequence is CASLLRGGYNEQFF. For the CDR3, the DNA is TGTGCCAGTCTCCTACGGGGGGGATACAATGAGCAGTTCTTC.

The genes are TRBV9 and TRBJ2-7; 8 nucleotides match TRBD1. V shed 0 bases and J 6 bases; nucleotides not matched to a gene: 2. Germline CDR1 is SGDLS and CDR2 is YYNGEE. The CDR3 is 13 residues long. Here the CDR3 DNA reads TGTGCCAGCAGCGTAGAAGACAGGGGCGAGCAGTACTTC. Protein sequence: CASSVEDRGEQYF.

CDR3 bases: TGTGCCAGCAGCGTAGGGGGAAGTCAAGAGACCCAGTACTTC. Translated, it gives CASSVGGSQETQYF. The V gene is TRBV5-4, the J gene TRBJ2-5, with D possibly TRBD1 on 6 matching bases. The CDR3 extends over 14 amino acids. Germline lookup yields CDR1 SGHNT and CDR2 YYREEE (reference sequence). V was clipped by 4 bases and J by 2 bases, with 12 bases between them.